This passage covers 31 T cell receptor beta chains from one sample sequenced in a study of shared clonotypes between healthy human individuals. Assay used: immunoSEQ multiplex PCR; TCRdb lists only in-frame clones, some missing. The sample shows about 2 million clones, roughly 96% of them seen only once. The source material was naive CD4+ T cells sorted from blood. This sample's subset: CD45RA+ positively selected. The receptors were gathered from a man aged 18 to 29 in good health.

The J gene is TRBJ2-2, the V gene TRBV2; 9 positions match TRBD1. J lost 5 bases, V lost 6 bases, and 16 bases had no gene match. This CDR3 is 18 amino acids long. Germline V gene lookup returns CDR1 SNHLY and CDR2 FYNNEI. The DNA of the CDR3 is TGTGCCAGCAGGGACAGGGGAACGGGCAGGGTCGGAACCGGGGAGCTGTTTTTT. This encodes CASRDRGTGRVGTGELFF.

The chain employs TRBV27 and TRBJ1-1, with D tentatively TRBD1 (6 bases). CDR3 size: 14 residues. Between the trimmed V and J ends, which lost 5 bases and 5 bases, there was a span of 15 bases. Germline V CDR1 and CDR2: MNHEY, SMNVEV (reference sequence). The CDR3 bases are TGTGCCAGCAGTGCCCAGGGGTCCCGGACTGAAGCTTTCTTT. Protein product: CASSAQGSRTEAFF.

The chain employs TRBV10-3 and TRBJ1-2; TRBD1 is a possible D gene (6 bases). Per germline, CDR1 ENHRY and CDR2 SYGVKD. The length of the CDR3 is 13 residues. The ends were cut back, 7 bases at V and 8 bases at J, with 17 bases in the middle. The CDR3 DNA is TGTGCCATCACCTCGGACAGTTCTGGGGGCTACACCTTC. As protein: CAITSDSSGGYTF.

This clone was seen only once. The chain recombines TRBV19 with TRBJ1-5; tentative D call: TRBD1 (5 bases). The germline CDR1 and CDR2 sequences are LNHDA and SQIVND (reference sequence). Trimming left V 6 bases short and J 4 bases short, with 19 bases between. The CDR3 consists of 16 residues. CDR3 nucleotide sequence: TGTGCCAGTAGAACCGGGACTCTCTCGGAGAATCAGCCCCAGCATTTT. Its protein product is CASRTGTLSENQPQHF.

Notes on this clone: A much larger clone differs by one base, so this may be a read error. Within the sample, other DNA sequences also encode this same CDR3. The rearrangement links TRBV2 to TRBJ2-7; D unclear. Germline CDR1 is SNHLY and CDR2 is FYNNEI. CDR3 length equals 12 residues. V lost 6 bases and J lost 0, with 6 bases in between. This CDR3 is CASSASSYEQYF. CDR3 nucleotides: TGTGCCAGCAGCGCGAGCTCCTACGAGCAGTACTTC.

The chain carries TRBV10-3 and TRBJ2-2, with TRBD1 identical over 8 bases. The CDR3 spans 15 residues. J lost 3 bases, V lost 3 bases, and 3 bases had no gene match. Germline V lookup: CDR1 ENHRY, CDR2 SYGVKD. CDR3 DNA: TGTGCCATCAGTGAAAACAGGGGGTACACCGGGGAGCTGTTTTTT. As protein: CAISENRGYTGELFF.

This sequence joins TRBV18 and TRBJ2-7; possibly TRBD2 for D (5 bases). Germline V gene data show CDR1 as KGHSH and CDR2 as LQKENI. V was pared by 3 bases and J by 2 bases, with 11 bases between. The CDR3 is made up of 14 amino acids. The CDR3: CASSPGLETYEQYF. The DNA of the CDR3 is TGTGCCAGCTCACCCGGACTGGAAACCTACGAGCAGTACTTC.

The gene calls are TRBV10-2 and TRBJ2-1; D is unresolved. The CDR3 extends over 15 amino acids. Germline loops: CDR1 WSHSY, CDR2 SAAADI. V lost 5 bases, J lost 4 bases, and 15 bases lay in between. CDR3 residues: CASSPRPGAYNEQFF. As DNA, the CDR3 is TGCGCCAGCAGTCCTCGACCCGGAGCGTACAATGAGCAGTTCTTC.

This chain uses TRBV5-1 with TRBJ2-3, with 9 bases aligning to TRBD2. The CDR3 has 16 amino acids. The J segment lost 2 bases and the V segment lost 6 bases, leaving 10 bases of the junction unmatched. CDR1 is SGHRS, CDR2 YFSETQ, per germline. The CDR3 loop is CASTHSGRQNTDTQYF. The CDR3 DNA reads as TGCGCCAGCACCCACAGCGGGAGGCAAAACACAGATACGCAGTATTTT.

This sequence joins TRBV9 and TRBJ2-7, with 7 bases aligning to TRBD1. Germline V gene data show CDR1 as SGDLS and CDR2 as YYNGEE. With V trimmed by 4 bases and J by 5 bases, 9 bases remained unmatched. The CDR3 runs to 14 residues. The CDR3 loop is CASSTRTGHDEQYF. The CDR3 DNA reads TGTGCCAGCAGCACAAGGACAGGTCACGACGAGCAGTACTTC.

The chain couples TRBV7-6 to TRBJ1-1; D unclear. Per germline, CDR1 SGHVS and CDR2 FNYEAQ. Trimming removed 1 base at V and 6 bases at J, with 9 bases between. CDR3 size: 13 residues. The DNA of the CDR3 is TGTGCCAGCAGCTTAGTTACGGGATCTGAAGCTTTCTTT. Translated, it gives CASSLVTGSEAFF. The whole variable domain, filled in from reference TRBV7-6 and TRBJ1-1, reads GAGVSQSPRYKVTKRGQDVALRCDPISGHVSLYWYRQALGQGPEFLTYFNYEAQQDKSGLPNDRFSAERPEGSISTLTIQRTEQRDSAMYRCASSLVTGSEAFFGQGTRLTVV.

This chain connects TRBV21-1 to TRBJ2-7; the table calls TRBD2, which could not be checked here. TRBV21-1 is shown as a pseudogene. The CDR3 loop spans 17 amino acids. The CDR3 reads CASSKSPRDFSWYEQYF. The CDR3 DNA is TGTGCCAGCAGCAAATCCCCTCGGGACTTCTCCTGGTACGAGCAGTACTTC.

This clone was seen only once. The genes are TRBV7-9 and TRBJ2-1; 9 nucleotides line up with TRBD2. Trimming at V came to 2 bases and at J to 6 bases, leaving 8 bases not matched to a gene. CDR1 and CDR2 (germline): SEHNR, FQNEAQ (reference sequence). The CDR3 is 16 amino acids. The CDR3 nucleotides are TGTGCCAGCAGCTTAATTGGGCGGGAGGGCCGCAATGAGCAGTTCTTC. The encoded protein is CASSLIGREGRNEQFF.

DNA of the CDR3: TGCGCCAGCAGCGGCCGGGCAGGAGCCTACGAGCAGTACTTC. Protein sequence: CASSGRAGAYEQYF. V gene TRBV5-1 combines with J gene TRBJ2-7; no reliable D call. Trimming pared 4 bases from V and 2 bases from J, leaving 13 bases between. Per the germline V gene, CDR1 is SGHRS and CDR2 is YFSETQ. CDR3 length: 14 amino acids.

There are a few counts of this clone. The V and J genes are TRBV6-7 and TRBJ1-1; the D is unclear. TRBV6-7 has ORF status, its function being uncertain. V lost 0 bases and J lost 2, with 10 bases in between. The CDR3 spans 15 residues. CDR3 coding DNA: TGTGCCAGCAGTTACTCGCGTGACTTAAACACTGAAGCTTTCTTT. Protein: CASSYSRDLNTEAFF.

The sample holds a few counts of this clone. CDR3 in DNA: TGTGCCAGCAGGGGGGACACTGAAGCTTTCTTT. Its translation: CASRGDTEAFF. V gene TRBV6-1 combines with J gene TRBJ1-1; D may be TRBD1 (5 bases). CDR1 is MNHNS, CDR2 SASEGT, per germline. This CDR3 comprises 11 residues. V shed 6 bases and J shed 3 bases, with 5 bases lying between them.

CDR3 nucleotides: TGTGCCAGCAGAGACAAACAGGGAGGGGAGTACGAGCAGTACTTC. Residues: CASRDKQGGEYEQYF. The chain is built from TRBV7-9 and TRBJ2-7, with D perhaps TRBD2 (7 bases). There are 15 residues in the CDR3. Germline V gives CDR1 SEHNR, CDR2 FQNEAQ (reference sequence). V shed 6 bases and J shed 4 bases, with 19 bases lying between them. The whole variable domain, remainder taken from reference TRBV7-9 and TRBJ2-7, is DTGVSQNPRHKITKRGQNVTFRCDPISEHNRLYWYRQTLGQGPEFLTYFQNEAQLEKSRLLSDRFSAERPKGSFSTLEIQRTEQGDSAMYLCASRDKQGGEYEQYFGPGTRLTVT.

The chain couples TRBV19 to TRBJ1-2; D remains ambiguous. Trimming left V 3 bases short and J 0 bases short, with 8 bases between. Looked up from germline, CDR1 is LNHDA and CDR2 is SQIVND (reference sequence). The CDR3 is 14 amino acids. Here the CDR3 DNA reads TGTGCCAGTAGTATCGCCAGGACTAACTATGGCTACACCTTC. It translates to CASSIARTNYGYTF.

The V and J genes are TRBV6-5 and TRBJ2-2; D is ambiguous. Trimming shortened V by 6 bases and J by 4 bases, and 9 bases separated the two germline ends. This CDR3 is built from 13 residues. The V gene's germline CDR1 is MNHEY and CDR2 SVGAGI. The CDR3 DNA is TGTGCCAGCAGACCTACAACCACCGGGGAGCTGTTTTTT. This codes for CASRPTTTGELFF.

For this clone: Distinct nucleotide sequences in the sample also encode this CDR3. This rearrangement joins TRBV2 to TRBJ2-7, with D possibly matching TRBD1 (5 bases). Germline V gene sequence: CDR1 SNHLY, CDR2 FYNNEI. The CDR3 sequence is 12 residues long. V lost 4 bases, J lost 4 bases, and 8 bases lay in between. CDR3 sequence (DNA): TGTGCCAGCAGTGCGCAGGGTTACGAGCAGTACTTC. This encodes CASSAQGYEQYF.

The rearrangement uses TRBV10-3 and TRBJ1-5, with D unclear. Germline V gene lookup returns CDR1 ENHRY and CDR2 SYGVKD. V lost 0 bases and J 2 bases, leaving 11 bases between the germline ends. This CDR3 contains 16 residues. As DNA, the CDR3 is TGTGCCATCAGTGAGTCACCGGGGAGTGGCAATCAGCCCCAGCATTTT. Translated: CAISESPGSGNQPQHF.

The genes are TRBV6-1 and TRBJ1-1; D is uncertain. The germline V gene encodes CDR1 MNHNS and CDR2 SASEGT. The CDR3 covers 14 residues. Trimming pared 8 bases from V and 4 bases from J, leaving 17 bases between. The CDR3 here is CASQTNVISTEAFF. The CDR3 nucleotides are TGTGCCAGCCAAACTAATGTGATCAGCACTGAAGCTTTCTTT.

This clone was seen only once. The chain combines TRBV10-3 with TRBJ1-2, with D perhaps TRBD1 (6 bases). Germline V lookup: CDR1 ENHRY, CDR2 SYGVKD. The CDR3 is 14 amino acids. Trimming removed 4 bases at V and 0 bases at J, with 9 bases between. CDR3 nucleotide sequence: TGTGCCATCAGTGTGACAGGTTCTAACTATGGCTACACCTTC. It specifies CAISVTGSNYGYTF.

The chain recombines TRBV19 with TRBJ1-5; D unresolved. V shed 0 bases and J shed 7 bases, with 10 bases lying between them. Germline-derived CDR1 and CDR2 are LNHDA and SQIVND (reference sequence). The CDR3 has 14 amino acids. In DNA form, the CDR3 reads TGTGCCAGTAGTATAGAGGGTGGGGTGCAGCCCCAGCATTTT. It specifies CASSIEGGVQPQHF. The full variable domain, with the rest looked up from reference TRBV19 and TRBJ1-5, is DGGITQSPKYLFRKEGQNVTLSCEQNLNHDAMYWYRQDPGQGLRLIYYSQIVNDFQKGDIAEGYSVSREKKESFPLTVTSAQKNPTAFYLCASSIEGGVQPQHFGDGTRLSIL.

The CDR3 protein is CASSLSSDWYTDTQYF. The CDR3 coding sequence is TGTGCCAGCAGCTTATCCTCTGACTGGTACACAGATACGCAGTATTTT. The rearrangement uses TRBV7-2 and TRBJ2-3; no clear D. With 2 bases removed from V and 2 bases from J, the gap between germline ends came to 14 bases. The CDR3 length is 16 residues. Germline-derived CDR1 and CDR2 are SGHTA and FQGNSA.

This chain connects TRBV5-6 to TRBJ2-1; 10 bases line up with TRBD1. CDR3 length: 15 residues. Germline values: CDR1 SGHDT, CDR2 YYEEEE. The V segment lost 3 bases and the J segment 2 bases; nucleotides outside the gene matches: 2. The CDR3: CASSSGTGAYNEQFF. The CDR3 DNA follows: TGTGCCAGCAGCTCCGGGACAGGGGCCTACAATGAGCAGTTCTTC.

J is TRBJ2-7 and V is TRBV25-1; D is perhaps TRBD2 (5 bases). The CDR3 runs 13 residues. CDR1 MGHDK and CDR2 SYGVNS come from the germline V gene. The V and J ends lost 3 bases and 6 bases respectively, with 12 bases between them. CDR3 sequence reads: CASSDVLVREQYF. CDR3 nucleotide sequence: TGTGCCAGCAGTGATGTACTAGTCCGCGAGCAGTACTTC.

Only one count was recorded for this clone. The V call is TRBV6-5, the J call TRBJ1-1; D might be TRBD1 (6 bases). Trimming left V 5 bases short and J 4 bases short, with 11 bases between. The V gene's germline CDR1 is MNHEY and CDR2 SVGAGI. There are 13 residues in the CDR3. CDR3 sequence: CASSRKGGTEAFF. CDR3 coding DNA: TGTGCCAGCAGTAGGAAGGGGGGCACTGAAGCTTTCTTT.

The genes are TRBV28 and TRBJ2-7, with a tentative D call TRBD1 (5 bases). Germline V gene data show CDR1 as MDHEN and CDR2 as SYDVKM. V lost 5 bases to trimming and J lost 3 bases, with 11 bases between them. This CDR3 is 13 amino acids long. In DNA form, the CDR3 reads TGTGCCAGCAGTCCACCAGGGAACTACGAGCAGTACTTC. It translates to CASSPPGNYEQYF.

The genes are TRBV30 and TRBJ1-2; D unresolved. The CDR3 totals 14 residues. CDR1 is GTSNPN, CDR2 SVGIG, per germline (reference sequence). With 2 bases removed from V and 2 bases from J, the gap between germline ends came to 12 bases. Written as DNA, the CDR3 is TGTGCCTGGAGTACGCCACACTTAAACTATGGCTACACCTTC. Its protein is CAWSTPHLNYGYTF. Full variable domain (outside the CDR3, taken from reference TRBV30 and TRBJ1-2): SQTIHQWPATLVQPVGSPLSLECTVEGTSNPNLYWYRQAAGRGLQLLFYSVGIGQISSEVPQNLSASRPQDRQFILSSKKLLLSDSGFYLCAWSTPHLNYGYTFGSGTRLTVV.

This rearrangement joins TRBV11-2 to TRBJ1-2, with 7 bases matching TRBD1. Per the germline V gene, CDR1 is SGHAT and CDR2 is FQNNGV. Trimming cost V 5 bases and J 7 bases; bases outside gene matches: 4. The CDR3 sequence is 12 residues long. The CDR3 spells CASSTQGSGYTF. DNA of the CDR3: TGTGCCAGCAGCACACAGGGGAGTGGCTACACCTTC.